Listed below are T cell receptor beta chains from one sample, sequenced in a study of regulatory T cells in long-lasting Graves disease. TCRdb ran MiXCR on the multiplex PCR reads and lists one entry per CDR3 protein. The profile shows 510,000 or so distinct CDR3 sequences, around 12% of them singletons. In addition, the sample was reused for a study of T cells in Graves' hyperthyroidism and ophthalmopathy.

Sequences were derived from peripheral blood mononuclear cells (PBMCs), sampled at new diagnosis, from a patient treated with antithyroid drugs. These receptors came from a woman between 25 and 40 years old with Graves disease. CDR3s include the opening cysteine and the closing phenylalanine or tryptophan. The order of the fields is clone size, J gene, V gene, D gene, CDR3 DNA, CDR3 protein. A D gene is named only where the DNA matches it firmly. Size is omitted from some rows. Given values are once, few, many or a class for expanded clones.

clone size: many; J gene: TRBJ2-7; V gene: TRBV15; D gene: .; CDR3 DNA: TGTGCCACCAGCAGTGGATACGAGCAGTACTTC; CDR3 protein: CATSSGYEQYF
clone size: many; J gene: TRBJ2-1; V gene: TRBV11-2; D gene: .; CDR3 DNA: TGTGCCAGCAGCCACCCCGGGCAGGGGATTATCTATGAGCAGTTCTTC; CDR3 protein: CASSHPGQGIIYEQFF
clone size: many; J gene: TRBJ2-1; V gene: TRBV6-1; D gene: TRBD2; CDR3 DNA: TGTGCCAGCAGTGAGGTAGGGGAGGGATACAATGAGCAGTTCTTC; CDR3 protein: CASSEVGEGYNEQFF
clone size: few; J gene: TRBJ2-2; V gene: TRBV19; D gene: .; CDR3 DNA: TGTGCCAGTAGCAACCCGCCCGGGATCAACACCGGGGAGCTGTTTTTT; CDR3 protein: CASSNPPGINTGELFF
clone size: .; J gene: TRBJ2-7; V gene: TRBV7-9; D gene: .; CDR3 DNA: TGTGCCAGCAGTTCGGACAGAGGCGAGCAGTACTTC; CDR3 protein: CASSSDRGEQYF
clone size: many; J gene: TRBJ1-1; V gene: TRBV19; D gene: .; CDR3 DNA: TGTGCCAGTAGTATAGAGGAGTTGGGCGCGGCTTTCTTT; CDR3 protein: CASSIEELGAAFF
clone size: .; J gene: TRBJ2-3; V gene: TRBV7-3; D gene: .; CDR3 DNA: TGTGCCAGCAGCGCCAACCCCAGCGTCACAGATACGCAGTATTTT; CDR3 protein: CASSANPSVTDTQYF
clone size: many; J gene: TRBJ1-2; V gene: TRBV2; D gene: .; CDR3 DNA: TGTGCCAGCAGGGTAACGACAGGCTATGGCTACACCTTC; CDR3 protein: CASRVTTGYGYTF
clone size: many; J gene: TRBJ1-2; V gene: TRBV7-9; D gene: TRBD1; CDR3 DNA: TGTGCCAGCAGCTCGTGGACAGGATCTAGAGTCTATGGCTACACCTTC; CDR3 protein: CASSSWTGSRVYGYTF
clone size: many; J gene: TRBJ2-3; V gene: TRBV27; D gene: TRBD2; CDR3 DNA: TGTGCCAGCAGTTTCGCTAGCGGGAGCACAGATACGCAGTATTTT; CDR3 protein: CASSFASGSTDTQYF
clone size: .; J gene: TRBJ2-1; V gene: TRBV9; D gene: .; CDR3 DNA: TGTGCCAGCAGCATAGATGCGGGGACCCACAATGAGCAGTTCTTC; CDR3 protein: CASSIDAGTHNEQFF
clone size: many; J gene: TRBJ2-3; V gene: TRBV28; D gene: .; CDR3 DNA: TGTGCCAGCAGTTCGGTGGGTGGGGCAGATACGCAGTATTTT; CDR3 protein: CASSSVGGADTQYF
clone size: few; J gene: TRBJ1-2; V gene: TRBV2; D gene: .; CDR3 DNA: TGTGCCAGTGGGGGGCCCCAGGGTAAATGGTCGGACTATGGCTACACCTTC; CDR3 protein: CASGGPQGKWSDYGYTF
clone size: .; J gene: TRBJ2-6; V gene: TRBV19; D gene: .; CDR3 DNA: TGTGCCAGTAGTATCCGGCAGGTGCCCAGCGTCCTGACTTTC; CDR3 protein: CASSIRQVPSVLTF
clone size: few; J gene: TRBJ2-3; V gene: TRBV5-1; D gene: TRBD2; CDR3 DNA: TGCGCCAGCAGCCCCGCGGGAGGGCCGATGACCTCAGATACGCAGTATTTT; CDR3 protein: CASSPAGGPMTSDTQYF
clone size: .; J gene: TRBJ1-6; V gene: TRBV20-1; D gene: TRBD1; CDR3 DNA: TGCAGTGCTAGTCCAGGGGGCAATTCACCCCTCCACTTT; CDR3 protein: CSASPGGNSPLHF
clone size: many; J gene: TRBJ1-4; V gene: TRBV2; D gene: .; CDR3 DNA: .; CDR3 protein: CASSGTGSRKNCFF
clone size: many; J gene: TRBJ1-1; V gene: TRBV29-1; D gene: .; CDR3 DNA: TGCAGCGTTGATGAGGCAGTGAACACTGAAGCTTTCTTT; CDR3 protein: CSVDEAVNTEAFF
clone size: few; J gene: TRBJ2-7; V gene: TRBV10-2; D gene: TRBD2; CDR3 DNA: TGCGCCAGCAGTGAGTCCCTAGCGGGAGGCGGTGAGCAGTACTTC; CDR3 protein: CASSESLAGGGEQYF
clone size: many; J gene: TRBJ1-2; V gene: TRBV24-1; D gene: TRBD1; CDR3 DNA: TGTGCCACCAGTGGAACAGGGGGCAACTATGGCTACACCTTC; CDR3 protein: CATSGTGGNYGYTF
clone size: few; J gene: TRBJ2-1; V gene: TRBV19; D gene: .; CDR3 DNA: TGTGCCAGTAGTATTTCGGAGGGCCCATACAATGAGCAGTTCTTC; CDR3 protein: CASSISEGPYNEQFF
clone size: .; J gene: TRBJ2-7; V gene: TRBV5-1; D gene: .; CDR3 DNA: TGCGCCAGCAGCTTGGAACCAATTGACTTGTACGAGCAGTACTTC; CDR3 protein: CASSLEPIDLYEQYF